The subject of this entry is one T cell receptor (beta chain). Its antigen is not identified. Survey level was the resolution at which the v3.0 immunoSEQ assay ran. Libraries were prepared by immunoSEQ multiplex PCR; TCRdb keeps only in-frame clonotypes and omits some of them. There are 30,000 to 40,000 clones in the sample; around 88% occur only once, and roughly 3.6% lies in the top ten. This sample stems from a study of long-term antiretroviral therapy in people with HIV. Findings and caveats of the study: Spans of CDR3 length were tighter for HIV repertoires than for controls.

V lost 2 bases and J lost 4, with 8 bases in between. Germline CDR1 reads MNHNS; CDR2 reads SASEGT. The CDR3 contains 13 residues. The sequence was obtained from a woman under 30 with HIV. This chain links TRBV6-1 with TRBJ1-2; D not certain. This specimen was unsorted PBMCs, taken just before starting antiretroviral therapy. DNA for the CDR3: TGTGCCAGCAGTGAATATGTGGTCTATGGCTACACCTTC. It is translated as CASSEYVVYGYTF.